What follows are 15 T cell receptor beta chains derived from one specimen sequenced in a study of T cells in Graves' hyperthyroidism and ophthalmopathy (dated by TCRdb to the late 2010s). Libraries were made using multiplex PCR. The reads were generated on an Illumina HiSeq 2000. The TCR beta CDR3 regions were amplified from RNA transcripts. For the first round of RT-PCR on the TCR CDR3, the HTBI primer set was used together with the Qiagen OneStep RT-PCR kit. Clones were called with MiXCR by TCRdb after fastp trimmed the public reads at Q25, and only in-frame beta chains were retained. One record per CDR3 amino acid sequence lists the most common genes and DNA. The table for this sample lists around 340,000 distinct CDR3 sequences; 14% of them were counted only once. Approximately 25% of the sample belongs to the ten largest clones. Sequenced sample: blood. Source of these receptors: a woman in her thirties with Graves' hyperthyroidism.

This clonotype occurred a few times. V and J are TRBV19 and TRBJ2-7; no clear D. V shed 0 bases and J shed 6 bases, with 15 bases lying between them. Germline assignment: CDR1 LNHDA and CDR2 SQIVND (reference sequence). The CDR3 is 15 amino acids. The CDR3 reads CASSIERQSQSEQYF. Here the CDR3 DNA reads TGTGCCAGTAGTATAGAACGTCAGAGCCAGTCCGAGCAGTACTTC.

The sample holds a few counts of this clonotype. This chain uses TRBV2 with TRBJ1-2; no clear D. The ends were cut back, 10 bases at V and 9 bases at J, with 12 bases in the middle. The CDR3 totals 10 residues. Germline V gene lookup returns CDR1 SNHLY and CDR2 FYNNEI. The CDR3 spells CATVLDRYTF. The CDR3 nucleotides are TGTGCCACCGTACTCGACCGCTACACCTTC.

This clonotype has ten or more counts. V usage is TRBV11-2 and J usage is TRBJ2-4; perhaps TRBD2 as D (5 bases). The CDR3 has 14 residues. V was shortened by 5 bases and J by 4 bases, with 12 bases between the two germline ends. CDR1 is SGHAT, CDR2 FQNNGV, per germline. CDR3 residues: CASSGVEAKNIQYF. CDR3 DNA sequence: TGTGCCAGCAGCGGCGTGGAGGCAAAAAACATTCAGTACTTC.

This clonotype was observed a few times. The CDR3 region is CATTPGPGGTETQYF. In DNA, the CDR3 is TGTGCCACAACCCCGGGCCCGGGGGGCACGGAGACCCAGTACTTC. The rearrangement uses TRBV19 and TRBJ2-5; D is possibly TRBD2 (7 bases). This CDR3 is 15 amino acids long. V dropped 10 bases and J dropped 5 bases, with 23 bases sitting between them. From germline, CDR1 is LNHDA and CDR2 SQIVND (reference sequence).

This clonotype was found a few times. The chain is built from TRBV28 and TRBJ1-2, with TRBD1 matching over 7 bases. The CDR3 extends over 14 amino acids. The ends lost 7 bases at V and 11 bases at J; junction bases unmatched: 16. Germline CDR1 and CDR2: MDHEN and SYDVKM. The CDR3 DNA follows: TGTGCCAGCACCAGGGGAGGACAGGAGATTTCTTACACCTTC. Amino acid sequence: CASTRGGQEISYTF.

This clonotype showed up many times. This chain uses TRBV12-3 or TRBV12-4 with TRBJ1-5, with 9 positions matching TRBD1. V lost 5 bases to trimming and J lost 7 bases; unmatched junction nucleotides: 18. The CDR3 is made up of 18 amino acids. The CDR3 DNA sequence: TGTGCCAGCAGTGCTTACTCCGGGACAGGGCGTTTTGGGCAGCCCCAGCATTTT. Protein sequence: CASSAYSGTGRFGQPQHF.

This clonotype was counted ten times or more. This sequence joins TRBV20-1 and TRBJ2-1; TRBD2 aligns across 10 bases. Per the germline V gene, CDR1 is DFQATT and CDR2 is SNEGSKA (reference sequence). The CDR3 runs 16 residues. The trim removed 3 bases at V and 2 bases at J, leaving 7 bases unmatched. CDR3 region: CSASLQSGRAYNEQFF. The CDR3 DNA is TGCAGTGCTAGCCTCCAAAGCGGGAGGGCCTACAATGAGCAGTTCTTC.

Ten or more counts support this clonotype. The chain is built from TRBV12-3 or TRBV12-4 and TRBJ1-5; a weak D match, TRBD1 (5 bases). V lost 5 bases and J lost 6, with 11 bases in between. The CDR3 spans 13 residues. CDR3 amino acids: CASSLQGGQPQHF. The CDR3 nucleotides read TGTGCCAGCAGTCTCCAGGGAGGTCAGCCCCAGCATTTT.

This clonotype was counted a few times. The chain employs TRBV5-1 and TRBJ1-2; TRBD1 agrees at 9 bases. The CDR3 is 16 residues long. The junction had 10 bases not matched to a gene; V was cut back by 3 bases and J by 4 bases. Germline V CDR1 and CDR2: SGHRS, YFSETQ. The CDR3 DNA reads TGCGCCAGCAGCTCGTCCGGGACAGGGAATTTCTATGGCTACACCTTC. Translating gives CASSSSGTGNFYGYTF.

This clonotype has only a few counts. The V and J genes are TRBV19 and TRBJ2-7, with TRBD2 matching 10 bases. CDR3 length: 17 amino acids. Unmatched junction bases numbered 15, after V lost 3 bases and J lost 7 bases. Germline CDR1 is LNHDA and CDR2 is SQIVND (reference sequence). CDR3 in DNA: TGTGCCAGTAGTATCCGGGTACGGCTAGCGGGAGATGGGGAGCAGTACTTC. This translates into CASSIRVRLAGDGEQYF.

The rearrangement joins TRBV11-2 to TRBJ2-7; 7 positions agree with TRBD1. The V and J ends lost 5 bases and 2 bases, in that order; junction bases with no gene match: 6. This CDR3 is 14 amino acids long. CDR1 and CDR2 from the germline V gene are SGHAT and FQNNGV. The CDR3 DNA reads as TGTGCCAGCAGCATACGACAGGGTACCTACGAGCAGTACTTC. Translation: CASSIRQGTYEQYF.

This clonotype was seen many times. The J gene is TRBJ2-7, the V gene TRBV30; D might be TRBD1 or TRBD2, each matching 5 bases. This CDR3 has 13 residues. The V gene's germline CDR1 is GTSNPN and CDR2 SVGIG (reference sequence). The V and J ends lost 5 bases and 6 bases respectively, with 17 bases between them. The CDR3 sequence is CAWRFGGSGEQYF. Written as DNA, the CDR3 is TGTGCCTGGCGCTTTGGGGGTTCAGGCGAGCAGTACTTC.

This clonotype was seen a handful of times. The gene calls are TRBV7-9 and TRBJ2-7; D unresolved. V was clipped by 5 bases and J by 6 bases, with 17 bases between them. Germline-derived CDR1 and CDR2 are SEHNR and FQNEAQ (reference sequence). CDR3 length equals 14 residues. The CDR3 coding sequence is TGTGCCAGCAGCATTATCCAGGCCCCTGGCGAGCAGTACTTC. It codes for CASSIIQAPGEQYF.

CDR3 bases: TGCGCCAGCAGACAGGGTTTAGATGGCTACACCTTC. The encoded protein is CASRQGLDGYTF. The chain uses TRBV5-1 and TRBJ1-2; D perhaps matches TRBD1 (6 bases). The CDR3 extends over 12 amino acids. Germline CDR1 and CDR2: SGHRS and YFSETQ. Trimming cost V 5 bases and J 6 bases, with 11 bases left between them.

This clonotype appeared a few times. The chain employs TRBV15 and TRBJ2-1; 8 positions agree with TRBD2. The J segment lost 8 bases and the V segment lost 8 bases, leaving 14 bases of the junction unmatched. There are 15 residues in the CDR3. Germline V lookup: CDR1 LNHNV, CDR2 YYDKDF (reference sequence). CDR3 amino acids: CATSPGDSGKDEQFF. The CDR3 DNA reads as TGTGCCACCTCTCCGGGGGATAGCGGGAAGGATGAGCAGTTCTTC.